Shown below are 8 T cell receptor beta chains from a single sample sequenced in a study of blood T cell repertoires in COVID-19. The protocol was immunoSEQ multiplex PCR, while the TCRdb copy is restricted to in-frame clones and leaves out a portion. Among more than 200,000 clones listed, around 90% were seen once. Sequencing was performed on peripheral blood. These receptors originate from a man between 25 and 39 years old with COVID-19, enrolled during active disease.

The J gene is TRBJ2-5, the V gene TRBV7-3, with 8 bases aligning to TRBD2. CDR3 length equals 18 residues. V lost 5 bases, J lost 2 bases, and 16 bases stayed unmatched. CDR1 and CDR2 (germline): SGHTA, FQGTGA. The CDR3 reads CASSPSGERGILQETQYF. The DNA for the CDR3 is TGTGCCAGCAGCCCCTCGGGGGAGCGGGGGATCCTACAAGAGACCCAGTACTTC.

The genes are TRBV7-2 and TRBJ1-2; TRBD1 is a possible D gene (6 bases). Between the trimmed V and J ends, which lost 2 bases and 2 bases, there was a span of 15 bases. CDR3 length: 16 amino acids. Germline CDR1 reads SGHTA; CDR2 reads FQGNSA. In DNA, the CDR3 is TGTGCCAGCAGCTTATTGGGGCAGGGGTTGAACTATGGCTACACCTTC. Amino acid sequence: CASSLLGQGLNYGYTF.

The CDR3 sequence is CASWSQGSGSNQPQHF. The CDR3 coding sequence is TGTGCCAGCTGGTCTCAGGGAAGTGGGAGCAATCAGCCCCAGCATTTT. J is TRBJ1-5 and V is TRBV28, with D perhaps matching TRBD1 (5 bases). In germline, CDR1 is MDHEN, CDR2 SYDVKM. The CDR3 totals 16 residues. Trimming took 8 bases from V and 1 from J, leaving 18 bases between them.

The J gene is TRBJ2-7, the V gene TRBV9; 9 bases match TRBD1. This CDR3 is 16 amino acids long. After removal of 3 bases from V and 3 bases from J, the junction contained 10 bases not matched to a gene. CDR1 is SGDLS and CDR2 is YYNGEE in the germline V gene. This CDR3 reads CASSAFPGQGHYEQYF. The DNA for the CDR3 is TGTGCCAGCAGCGCTTTCCCGGGACAGGGTCACTACGAGCAGTACTTC.

This chain joins TRBV7-9 and TRBJ2-1; no reliable D call. The CDR3 is made up of 16 amino acids. Germline V gene sequence: CDR1 SEHNR, CDR2 FQNEAQ (reference sequence). Trimming took 5 bases from V and 0 from J, leaving 14 bases between them. The CDR3 spells CASSQTRSASYNEQFF. DNA for the CDR3: TGTGCCAGCAGCCAAACGCGTAGTGCCTCCTACAATGAGCAGTTCTTC.

The J gene is TRBJ1-2, the V gene TRBV9; TRBD1 might be the D (5 bases). V lost 3 bases to trimming and J lost 3 bases, with 15 bases between them. CDR3 length: 15 amino acids. Germline-derived CDR1 and CDR2 are SGDLS and YYNGEE. This CDR3 reads CASSARAGGDYGYTF. The CDR3 DNA reads TGTGCCAGCAGCGCCCGAGCCGGGGGGGACTATGGCTACACCTTC.

CDR3 region: CASSTFDRNEKLFF. In DNA, the CDR3 is TGTGCCAGTAGTACTTTCGACAGAAATGAAAAACTGTTTTTT. V usage is TRBV19 and J usage is TRBJ1-4; possible D gene TRBD1, 5 bases. The CDR3 consists of 14 residues. Per germline, CDR1 LNHDA and CDR2 SQIVND (reference sequence). V dropped 4 bases and J dropped 5 bases, with 11 bases sitting between them.

This chain joins TRBV9 and TRBJ2-7; D is unclear. The germline CDR1 and CDR2 sequences are SGDLS and YYNGEE. This CDR3 spans 13 amino acids. Trimming took 0 bases from V and 4 from J, leaving 8 bases between them. The CDR3 is CASSVDSKYEQYF. In DNA, the CDR3 is TGTGCCAGCAGCGTAGACAGCAAGTACGAGCAGTACTTC.